This T cell receptor beta chain is from a study of T cell responses to AZD1222 COVID-19 vaccine. As to this clone: The antigen is not known.

Germline V lookup: CDR1 SGDLS, CDR2 YYNGEE. V was pared by 6 bases and J by 6 bases, with 9 bases between. This CDR3 has 11 residues. Produced via immunoSEQ multiplex PCR; TCRdb's table is partial and in-frame only. The table shows fewer than 200,000 clones, with around 87% occurring only once. Study outcomes and limitations: It should be noted that donors were predominantly white British and more often female, and clonal diversity was possibly underestimated. Vaccine-related CD4 TCRs covered spike, predominating at 160-218 and 743-854.

This chain links TRBV9 with TRBJ1-2; D is possibly TRBD1 (5 bases). The sample was peripheral blood, taken 28 days after the second AZD1222 dose. The sequence was obtained from an adult who received the AZD1222 COVID-19 vaccine. In DNA form, the CDR3 reads TGTGCCAGCACTCGGGGGAATGGCTACACCTTC. It is translated as CASTRGNGYTF.